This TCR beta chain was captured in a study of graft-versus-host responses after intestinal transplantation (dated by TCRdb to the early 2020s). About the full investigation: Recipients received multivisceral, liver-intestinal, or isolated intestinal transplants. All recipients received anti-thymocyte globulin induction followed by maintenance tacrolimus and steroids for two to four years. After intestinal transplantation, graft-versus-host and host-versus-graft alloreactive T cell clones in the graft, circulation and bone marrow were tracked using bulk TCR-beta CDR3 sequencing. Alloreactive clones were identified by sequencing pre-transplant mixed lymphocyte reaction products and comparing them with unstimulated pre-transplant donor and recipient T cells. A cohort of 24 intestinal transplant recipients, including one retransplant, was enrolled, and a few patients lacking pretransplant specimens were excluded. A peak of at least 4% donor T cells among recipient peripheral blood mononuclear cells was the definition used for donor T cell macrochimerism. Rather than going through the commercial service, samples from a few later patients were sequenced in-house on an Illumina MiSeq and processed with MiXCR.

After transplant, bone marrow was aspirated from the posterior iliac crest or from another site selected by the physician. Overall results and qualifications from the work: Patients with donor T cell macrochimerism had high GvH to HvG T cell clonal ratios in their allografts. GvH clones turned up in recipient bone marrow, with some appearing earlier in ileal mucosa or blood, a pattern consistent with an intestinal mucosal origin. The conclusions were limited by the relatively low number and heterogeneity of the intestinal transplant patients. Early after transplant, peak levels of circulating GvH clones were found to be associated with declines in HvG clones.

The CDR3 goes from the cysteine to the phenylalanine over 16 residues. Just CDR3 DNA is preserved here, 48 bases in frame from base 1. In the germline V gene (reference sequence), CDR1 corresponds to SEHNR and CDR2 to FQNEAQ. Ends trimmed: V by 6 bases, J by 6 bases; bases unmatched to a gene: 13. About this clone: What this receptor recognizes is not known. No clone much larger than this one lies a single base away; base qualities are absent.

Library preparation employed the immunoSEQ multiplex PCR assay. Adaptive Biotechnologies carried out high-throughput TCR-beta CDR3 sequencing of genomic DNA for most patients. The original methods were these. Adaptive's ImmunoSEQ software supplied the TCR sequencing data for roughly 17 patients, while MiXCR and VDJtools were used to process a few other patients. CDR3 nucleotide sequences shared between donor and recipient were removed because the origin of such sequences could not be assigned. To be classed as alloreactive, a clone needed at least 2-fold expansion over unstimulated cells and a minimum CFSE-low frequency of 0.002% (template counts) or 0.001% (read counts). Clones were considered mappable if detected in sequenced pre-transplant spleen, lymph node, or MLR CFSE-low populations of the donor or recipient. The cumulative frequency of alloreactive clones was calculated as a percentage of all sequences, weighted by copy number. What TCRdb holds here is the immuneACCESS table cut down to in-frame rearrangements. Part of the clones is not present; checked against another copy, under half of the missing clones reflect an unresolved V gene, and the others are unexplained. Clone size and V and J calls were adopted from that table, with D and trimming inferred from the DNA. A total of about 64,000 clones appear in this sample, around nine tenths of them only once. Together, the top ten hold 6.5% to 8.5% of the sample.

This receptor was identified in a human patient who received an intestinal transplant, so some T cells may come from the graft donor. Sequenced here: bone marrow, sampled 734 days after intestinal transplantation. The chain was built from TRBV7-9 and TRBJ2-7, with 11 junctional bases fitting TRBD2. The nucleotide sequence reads TGTGCCAGCAGTCCCAGACTAGCGGGAAAGGAGGGCGAGCAGTACTTC. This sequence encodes CASSPRLAGKEGEQYF.